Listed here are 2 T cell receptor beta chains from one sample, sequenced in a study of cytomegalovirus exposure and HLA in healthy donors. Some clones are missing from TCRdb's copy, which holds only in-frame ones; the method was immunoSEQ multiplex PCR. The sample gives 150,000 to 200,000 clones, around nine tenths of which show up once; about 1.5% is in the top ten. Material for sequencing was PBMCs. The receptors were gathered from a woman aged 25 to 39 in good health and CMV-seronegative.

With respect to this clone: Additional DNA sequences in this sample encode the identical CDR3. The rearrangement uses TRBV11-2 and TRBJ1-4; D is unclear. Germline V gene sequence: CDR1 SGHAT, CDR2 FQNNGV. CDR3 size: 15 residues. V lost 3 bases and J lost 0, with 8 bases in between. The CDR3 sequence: CASSFAGATNEKLFF. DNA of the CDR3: TGTGCCAGCAGCTTTGCGGGAGCAACTAATGAAAAACTGTTTTTT.

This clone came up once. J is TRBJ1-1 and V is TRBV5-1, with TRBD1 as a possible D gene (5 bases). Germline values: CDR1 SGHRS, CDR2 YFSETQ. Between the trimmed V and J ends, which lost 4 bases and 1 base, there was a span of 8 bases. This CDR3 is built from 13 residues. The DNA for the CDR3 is TGCGCCAGCAGCATAGACAGGAACACTGAAGCTTTCTTT. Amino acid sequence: CASSIDRNTEAFF.